These 22 T cell receptor beta chains share one sample of origin, sequenced in a study of shared clonotypes between healthy human individuals. Profiling relied on immunoSEQ multiplex PCR, and the TCRdb table lists in-frame clones only, not all of them. The table lists 800,000 to 950,000 clones, approximately 96% of them singletons. Naive CD8 cells, CD45RO-negative and positively selected for CCR7, excluded terminally differentiated effector memory CD45RA+ cells. Specimen: naive CD8+ T cells sorted from blood. The receptors here all came from a young man in good health.

The rearrangement links TRBV7-9 to TRBJ1-2, with TRBD1 matching over 7 bases. V trimming: 7 bases; J trimming: 3 bases; junction bases outside the gene matches: 11. CDR1 SEHNR and CDR2 FQNEAQ come from the germline V gene (reference sequence). The CDR3 covers 15 residues. CDR3 sequence (DNA): TGTGCCAGCACAGCCGACAGGGAAGTCTACTATGGCTACACCTTC. This codes for CASTADREVYYGYTF.

As concerns this clone: A read error may produce the germline difference seen at one junction end. The rearrangement joins TRBV29-1 to TRBJ2-7; possible D gene TRBD1, 5 bases. Germline loops: CDR1 SQVTM, CDR2 ANQGSEA. CDR3 length: 13 amino acids. CDR3 bases: TGCAGCGTCGAAGAGACAGAGCCCTACGAGCAGTACTTC. Protein sequence: CSVEETEPYEQYF.

The V and J genes are TRBV4-3 and TRBJ2-7; TRBD2 matches 12 bases. This CDR3 region has 20 residues. The germline CDR1 and CDR2 sequences are LGHNA and YSLEER. Trimming cost V 2 bases and J 7 bases; bases outside gene matches: 21. The CDR3 DNA reads TGCGCCAGCAGCCAATTTCTAGCGGGAGGGCCCCGGGTGGGCTCTGGGGAGCAGTACTTC. It specifies CASSQFLAGGPRVGSGEQYF.

Details on this clone: Additional DNA sequences in this sample encode the identical CDR3. This sequence joins TRBV13 and TRBJ1-1, with D uncertain. Germline CDR1 reads PRHDT; CDR2 reads FYEKMQ (reference sequence). This CDR3 region has 12 residues. V was pared by 0 bases and J by 3 bases, with 2 bases between. In nucleotides, the CDR3 is TGTGCCAGCAGCTTAGGAGACACTGAAGCTTTCTTT. It specifies CASSLGDTEAFF.

The chain carries TRBV5-4 and TRBJ2-3, with D possibly TRBD2 on 5 matching bases. Germline V lookup: CDR1 SGHNT, CDR2 YYREEE (reference sequence). The CDR3 length is 15 residues. The ends were cut back, 4 bases at V and 3 bases at J, with 15 bases in the middle. The CDR3 nucleotides read TGTGCCAGCAGCCCGGACTCGACTGAGACAGATACGCAGTATTTT. This gives the protein CASSPDSTETDTQYF. Using reference TRBV5-4 and TRBJ2-3 for the parts outside the CDR3, the full variable domain is ETGVTQSPTHLIKTRGQQVTLRCSSQSGHNTVSWYQQALGQGPQFIFQYYREEENGRGNFPPRFSGLQFPNYSSELNVNALELDDSALYLCASSPDSTETDTQYFGPGTRLTVL.

V is TRBV2 and J is TRBJ1-5; a weak D match, TRBD1 (5 bases). This CDR3 contains 16 residues. Germline V gives CDR1 SNHLY, CDR2 FYNNEI. V lost 3 bases, J lost 0 bases, and 12 bases lay in between. The CDR3 here is CASSDYRRYSNQPQHF. The CDR3 DNA reads TGTGCCAGCAGTGATTACAGGAGATATAGCAATCAGCCCCAGCATTTT. Looking up the rest from reference TRBV2 and TRBJ1-5 gives the full variable domain: EPEVTQTPSHQVTQMGQEVILRCVPISNHLYFYWYRQILGQKVEFLVSFYNNEISEKSEIFDDQFSVERPDGSNFTLKIRSTKLEDSAMYFCASSDYRRYSNQPQHFGDGTRLSIL.

V is TRBV5-1 and J is TRBJ1-2; 7 nucleotides line up with TRBD1. The germline gives CDR1 SGHRS, CDR2 YFSETQ. Germline trimming cut 0 bases from V and 2 bases from J; bases unmatched to any gene: 7. This CDR3 comprises 16 residues. This chain's CDR3 is CASSLESGGWNYGYTF. In DNA, the CDR3 is TGCGCCAGCAGCTTGGAATCAGGGGGTTGGAACTATGGCTACACCTTC.

The chain uses TRBV4-1 and TRBJ1-2, with a tentative D call TRBD1 (6 bases). CDR1 and CDR2 (germline): MGHRA, YSYEKL. Between the trimmed V and J ends, which lost 2 bases and 1 base, there was a span of 20 bases. The CDR3 runs 18 residues. CDR3 sequence: CASSQLHWKGGINYGYTF. The CDR3 nucleotides read TGCGCCAGCAGCCAATTACATTGGAAGGGGGGTATTAACTATGGCTACACCTTC.

This rearrangement joins TRBV14 to TRBJ2-7, with TRBD1 identical over 9 bases. J lost 3 bases, V lost 5 bases, and 8 bases had no gene match. Germline CDR1 and CDR2: SGHDN and FVKESK. The CDR3 loop spans 15 amino acids. The CDR3 loop reads CASSTRTGAVYEQYF. Written as DNA, the CDR3 is TGTGCCAGCAGCACCCGGACAGGGGCCGTCTACGAGCAGTACTTC.

CDR3 DNA sequence: TGTGCCAGCAGTGAAAGGAGCGTTACCTACGAGCAGTACTTC. Its translation: CASSERSVTYEQYF. This chain uses TRBV6-1 with TRBJ2-7; D call uncertain. V gave up 2 bases and J gave up 2 bases, with 10 bases separating them. Germline V CDR1 and CDR2: MNHNS, SASEGT. This CDR3 has 14 amino acids.

In its sample, this clone was seen once. This rearrangement joins TRBV7-2 to TRBJ1-3, with D possibly being TRBD1 (6 bases). The CDR3 is 15 amino acids. Germline V gene lookup returns CDR1 SGHTA and CDR2 FQGNSA. Trimming cost V 5 bases and J 4 bases, with 15 bases left between them. Here the CDR3 reads CASSHLQGTGNTIYF. In nucleotides, the CDR3 is TGTGCCAGCAGCCACCTACAGGGTACCGGAAACACCATATATTTT.

The gene calls are TRBV6-1 and TRBJ1-3; D not certain. V lost 4 bases to trimming and J lost 0 bases, with 16 bases between them. The CDR3 loop spans 17 amino acids. Germline lookup yields CDR1 MNHNS and CDR2 SASEGT. For the CDR3, the DNA is TGTGCCAGCAGTGCGTCGGCAGGCCTCGTCTCTGGAAACACCATATATTTT. Its translation is CASSASAGLVSGNTIYF.

This chain links TRBV5-4 with TRBJ2-1; tentatively, D is TRBD1 (6 bases). The CDR3 consists of 13 residues. Germline CDR1 SGHNT, CDR2 YYREEE (reference sequence). The V end lost 4 bases, the J end lost 7 bases, and 12 bases lay between the germline ends. CDR3 coding DNA: TGTGCCAGCAGCCCGGACAGTTGGAATGAGCAGTTCTTC. The encoded protein is CASSPDSWNEQFF. Filled out from reference TRBV5-4 and TRBJ2-1, the complete variable domain reads ETGVTQSPTHLIKTRGQQVTLRCSSQSGHNTVSWYQQALGQGPQFIFQYYREEENGRGNFPPRFSGLQFPNYSSELNVNALELDDSALYLCASSPDSWNEQFFGPGTRLTVL.

This chain links TRBV29-1 with TRBJ2-1, with TRBD2 matching 9 bases. J lost 7 bases, V lost 8 bases, and 12 bases had no gene match. Germline CDR1 reads SQVTM; CDR2 reads ANQGSEA. The CDR3 runs 14 residues. CDR3 loop: CSPRPAGGPNEQFF. In DNA form, the CDR3 reads TGCAGCCCCCGGCCGGCGGGAGGGCCAAATGAGCAGTTCTTC.

J is TRBJ2-4 and V is TRBV19; the D gene could be TRBD1 or TRBD2 (5 bases each). The V end was cut by 5 bases, the J end by 0 bases, with 11 bases between. The length of the CDR3 is 15 residues. The germline V gene has CDR1 LNHDA and CDR2 SQIVND (reference sequence). The CDR3 sequence is CASSWAGTAKNIQYF. Written as DNA, the CDR3 is TGTGCCAGTAGTTGGGCAGGGACAGCCAAAAACATTCAGTACTTC.

The CDR3 protein is CASSPEGTDSYNEQFF. CDR3 DNA sequence: TGTGCCAGCAGCCCAGAGGGCACAGACTCTTACAATGAGCAGTTCTTC. This chain connects TRBV7-6 to TRBJ2-1, with D possibly being TRBD2 (5 bases). V lost 5 bases and J 4 bases, leaving 18 bases between the germline ends. CDR1 and CDR2 from the germline V gene are SGHVS and FNYEAQ. The CDR3 runs to 16 residues.

V usage is TRBV19 and J usage is TRBJ2-7; TRBD2 is a possible D gene (6 bases). Trimming removed 3 bases at V and 1 base at J, with 13 bases between. Germline CDR1 reads LNHDA; CDR2 reads SQIVND (reference sequence). The CDR3 extends over 15 amino acids. Written as DNA, the CDR3 is TGTGCCAGTAGTATGGCCGGGAGTCTGTCCTACGAGCAGTACTTC. The encoded protein is CASSMAGSLSYEQYF. Using reference TRBV19 and TRBJ2-7 for the parts outside the CDR3, the full variable domain is DGGITQSPKYLFRKEGQNVTLSCEQNLNHDAMYWYRQDPGQGLRLIYYSQIVNDFQKGDIAEGYSVSREKKESFPLTVTSAQKNPTAFYLCASSMAGSLSYEQYFGPGTRLTVT.

The rearrangement joins TRBV7-2 to TRBJ2-7, with D perhaps being TRBD1 or TRBD2 (5 bases each). Germline V lookup: CDR1 SGHTA, CDR2 FQGNSA. The CDR3 sequence is 16 residues long. V was shortened by 4 bases and J by 1 base, with 17 bases between the two germline ends. CDR3: CASSSGTGSSSYEQYF. CDR3 DNA sequence: TGTGCCAGCAGCTCGGGGACCGGGTCTTCGTCCTACGAGCAGTACTTC. The full variable domain, completed using reference TRBV7-2 and TRBJ2-7, is GAGVSQSPSNKVTEKGKDVELRCDPISGHTALYWYRQSLGQGLEFLIYFQGNSAPDKSGLPSDRFSAERTGGSVSTLTIQRTQQEDSAVYLCASSSGTGSSSYEQYFGPGTRLTVT.

The V gene is TRBV29-1, the J gene TRBJ2-7, with 8 nucleotides matching TRBD2. Unmatched junction bases numbered 3, after V lost 4 bases and J lost 1 base. Germline CDR1 is SQVTM and CDR2 is ANQGSEA. CDR3 length equals 13 residues. CDR3 residues: CSVVVAGSYEQYF. The CDR3 coding sequence is TGCAGCGTTGTGGTAGCGGGATCCTACGAGCAGTACTTC.

CDR3 in DNA: TGCAGCGTTGAAGGGGCCGCGCCATACGAGCAGTACTTC. The encoded protein is CSVEGAAPYEQYF. The V gene is TRBV29-1, the J gene TRBJ2-7; D unclear. The CDR3 length is 13 residues. CDR1 is SQVTM, CDR2 ANQGSEA, per germline. Trimming took 1 base from V and 4 from J, leaving 11 bases between them.

This clone was recorded only once. V is TRBV4-1 and J is TRBJ2-2; D call uncertain. CDR3 length equals 15 residues. Trimming removed 4 bases at V and 3 bases at J, with 12 bases between. The germline V gene encodes CDR1 MGHRA and CDR2 YSYEKL. The CDR3 region has the DNA TGCGCCAGCAGCCGAGGCACTGCCTACACCGGGGAGCTGTTTTTT. It translates to CASSRGTAYTGELFF.

The V call is TRBV29-1, the J call TRBJ1-1, with 7 positions matching TRBD1. V gave up 6 bases and J gave up 7 bases; unmatched junction bases: 5. Germline V CDR1 and CDR2: SQVTM, ANQGSEA. This CDR3 has 11 amino acids. The chain's CDR3 is CSVQQGIEAFF. The CDR3 DNA reads as TGCAGCGTCCAACAGGGGATTGAAGCTTTCTTT.